This record concerns one T cell receptor (beta chain) sequence. Its specificity is not known. This specimen comes from a study of T cell responses to AZD1222 COVID-19 vaccine. J gave up 5 bases and V 4 bases, and 4 bases lay outside the gene matches. From germline, CDR1 is MNHEY and CDR2 SVGEGT. The CDR3 length is 14 residues. Here immunoSEQ multiplex PCR was the method, and the copy in TCRdb shows in-frame clones only, minus some. The table shows more than 110,000 clones, with about 86% occurring only once. Study results and limitations: Females made up more of the donors, who were largely white British, and clonal diversity may have come out too low.

This chain connects TRBV6-2 or TRBV6-3 to TRBJ2-3; the match to TRBD2 covers 9 bases. This clonotype originated in an adult in good health. The input for sequencing was peripheral blood, taken on day 0 of AZD1222 vaccination. CDR3 in amino acids: CASSLAGEVDTQYF. CDR3 sequence (DNA): TGTGCCAGCAGTTTAGCGGGAGAGGTAGATACGCAGTATTTT.